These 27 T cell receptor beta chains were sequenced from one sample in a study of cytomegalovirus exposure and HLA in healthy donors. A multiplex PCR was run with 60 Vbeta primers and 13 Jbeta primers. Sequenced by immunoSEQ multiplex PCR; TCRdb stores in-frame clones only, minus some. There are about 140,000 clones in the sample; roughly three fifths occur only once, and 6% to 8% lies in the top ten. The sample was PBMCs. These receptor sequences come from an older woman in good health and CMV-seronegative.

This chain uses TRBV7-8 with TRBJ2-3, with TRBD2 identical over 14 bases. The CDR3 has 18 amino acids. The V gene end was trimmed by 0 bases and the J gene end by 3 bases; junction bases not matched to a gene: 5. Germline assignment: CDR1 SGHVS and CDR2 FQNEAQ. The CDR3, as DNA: TGTGCCAGCAGCTTAGCGAGCGGACTAGCGGGAGGAACAGATACGCAGTATTTT. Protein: CASSLASGLAGGTDTQYF.

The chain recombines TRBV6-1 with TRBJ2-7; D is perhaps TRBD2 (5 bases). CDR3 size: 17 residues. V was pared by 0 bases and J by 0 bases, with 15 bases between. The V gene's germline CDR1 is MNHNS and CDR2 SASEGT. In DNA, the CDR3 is TGTGCCAGCAGTGAAGCGGCGGGTTTACGGCGCTCCTACGAGCAGTACTTC. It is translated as CASSEAAGLRRSYEQYF.

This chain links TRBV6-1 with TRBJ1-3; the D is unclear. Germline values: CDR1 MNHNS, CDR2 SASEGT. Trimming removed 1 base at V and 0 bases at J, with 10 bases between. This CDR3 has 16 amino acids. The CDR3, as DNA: TGTGCCAGCAGTGAAGTTGGTCCTAGCTCTGGAAACACCATATATTTT. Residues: CASSEVGPSSGNTIYF.

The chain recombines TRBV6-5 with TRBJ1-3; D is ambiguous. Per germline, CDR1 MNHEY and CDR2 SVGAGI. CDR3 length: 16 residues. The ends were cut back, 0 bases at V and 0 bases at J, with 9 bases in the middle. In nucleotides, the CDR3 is TGTGCCAGCAGTTACTCTTCCGGGAGCTCTGGAAACACCATATATTTT. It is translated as CASSYSSGSSGNTIYF.

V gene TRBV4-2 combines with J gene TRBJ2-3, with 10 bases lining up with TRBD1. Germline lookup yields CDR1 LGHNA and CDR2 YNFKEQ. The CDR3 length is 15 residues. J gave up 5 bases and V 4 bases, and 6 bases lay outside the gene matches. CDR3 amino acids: CASSLGTGDRDTQYF. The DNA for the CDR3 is TGTGCCAGCAGCCTCGGGACAGGGGATAGAGATACGCAGTATTTT.

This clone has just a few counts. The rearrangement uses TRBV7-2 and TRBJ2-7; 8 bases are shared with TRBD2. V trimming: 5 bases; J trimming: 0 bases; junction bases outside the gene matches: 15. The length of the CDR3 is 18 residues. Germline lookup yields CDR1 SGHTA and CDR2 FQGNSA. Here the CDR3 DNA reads TGTGCCAGCAGCCTAAGACATACCGGGGGGGCCAACTCCTACGAGCAGTACTTC. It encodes CASSLRHTGGANSYEQYF.

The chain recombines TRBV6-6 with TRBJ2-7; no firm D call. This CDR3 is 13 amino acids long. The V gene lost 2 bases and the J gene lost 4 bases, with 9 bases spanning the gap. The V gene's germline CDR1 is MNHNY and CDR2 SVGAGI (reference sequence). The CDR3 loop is CASSYLTSYEQYF. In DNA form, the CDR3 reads TGTGCCAGCAGTTACCTGACATCGTACGAGCAGTACTTC.

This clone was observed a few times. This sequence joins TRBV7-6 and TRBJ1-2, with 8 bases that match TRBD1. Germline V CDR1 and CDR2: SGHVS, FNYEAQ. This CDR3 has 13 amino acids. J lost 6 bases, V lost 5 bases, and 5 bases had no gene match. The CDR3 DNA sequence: TGTGCCAGCAGCCCAGGGACAGGCCATGGCTACACCTTC. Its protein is CASSPGTGHGYTF.

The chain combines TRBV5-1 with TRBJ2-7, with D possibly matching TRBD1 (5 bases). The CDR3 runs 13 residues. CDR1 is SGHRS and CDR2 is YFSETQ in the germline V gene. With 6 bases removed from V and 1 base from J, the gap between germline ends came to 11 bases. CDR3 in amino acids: CASKDTISYEQYF. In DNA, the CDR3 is TGCGCCAGCAAGGACACGATATCCTACGAGCAGTACTTC.

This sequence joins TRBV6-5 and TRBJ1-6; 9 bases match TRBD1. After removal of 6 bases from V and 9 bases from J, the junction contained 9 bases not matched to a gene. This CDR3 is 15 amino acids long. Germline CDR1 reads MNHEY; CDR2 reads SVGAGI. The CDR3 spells CASRPDRGVFSPLHF. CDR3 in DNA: TGTGCCAGCAGGCCTGACAGGGGGGTCTTTTCACCCCTCCACTTT.

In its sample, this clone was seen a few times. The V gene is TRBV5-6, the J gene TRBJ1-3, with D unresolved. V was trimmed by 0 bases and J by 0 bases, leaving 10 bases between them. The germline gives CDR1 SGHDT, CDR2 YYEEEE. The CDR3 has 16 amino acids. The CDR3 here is CASSLGNSGSGNTIYF. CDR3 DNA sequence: TGTGCCAGCAGCTTGGGTAACTCGGGCTCTGGAAACACCATATATTTT.

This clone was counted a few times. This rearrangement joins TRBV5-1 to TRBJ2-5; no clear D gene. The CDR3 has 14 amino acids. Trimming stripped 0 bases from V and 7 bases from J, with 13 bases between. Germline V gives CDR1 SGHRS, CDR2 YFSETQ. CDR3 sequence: CASSLVTTAGTQYF. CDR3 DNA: TGCGCCAGCAGCTTGGTTACCACCGCCGGGACCCAGTACTTC.

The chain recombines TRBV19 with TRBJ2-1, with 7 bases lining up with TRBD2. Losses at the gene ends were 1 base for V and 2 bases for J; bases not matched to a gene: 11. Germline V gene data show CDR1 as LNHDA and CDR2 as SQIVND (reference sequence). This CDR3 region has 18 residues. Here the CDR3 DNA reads TGTGCCAGTAGTATAGGGGGCGGGAGCAGGTGGACCTACAATGAGCAGTTCTTC. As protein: CASSIGGGSRWTYNEQFF.

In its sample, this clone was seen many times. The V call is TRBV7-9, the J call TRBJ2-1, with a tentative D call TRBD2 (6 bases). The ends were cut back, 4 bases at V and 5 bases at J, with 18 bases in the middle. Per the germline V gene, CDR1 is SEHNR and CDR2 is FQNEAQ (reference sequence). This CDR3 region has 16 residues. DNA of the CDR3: TGTGCCAGCAGCTCCTGGACTATTGGGTCAGACAATGAGCAGTTCTTC. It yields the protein CASSSWTIGSDNEQFF.

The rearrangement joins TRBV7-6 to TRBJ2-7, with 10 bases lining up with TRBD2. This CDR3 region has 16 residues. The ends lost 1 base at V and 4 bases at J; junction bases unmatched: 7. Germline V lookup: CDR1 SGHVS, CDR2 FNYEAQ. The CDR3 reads CASSLGSGGAAYEQYF. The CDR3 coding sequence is TGTGCCAGCAGCTTAGGGAGCGGGGGGGCCGCGTACGAGCAGTACTTC.

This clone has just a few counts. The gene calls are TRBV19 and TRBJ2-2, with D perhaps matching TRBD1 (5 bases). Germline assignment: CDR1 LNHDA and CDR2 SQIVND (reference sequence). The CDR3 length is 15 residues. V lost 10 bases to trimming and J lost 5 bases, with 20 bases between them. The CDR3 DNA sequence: TGTGCCACGACCTCTACAGGTCAGGCAACCGGGGAGCTGTTTTTT. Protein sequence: CATTSTGQATGELFF.

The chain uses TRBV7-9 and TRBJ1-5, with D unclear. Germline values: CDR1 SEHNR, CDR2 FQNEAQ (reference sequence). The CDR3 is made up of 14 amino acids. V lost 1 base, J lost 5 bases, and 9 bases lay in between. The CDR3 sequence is CASSLVGRDQPQHF. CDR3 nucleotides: TGTGCCAGCAGCTTAGTAGGGAGGGATCAGCCCCAGCATTTT.

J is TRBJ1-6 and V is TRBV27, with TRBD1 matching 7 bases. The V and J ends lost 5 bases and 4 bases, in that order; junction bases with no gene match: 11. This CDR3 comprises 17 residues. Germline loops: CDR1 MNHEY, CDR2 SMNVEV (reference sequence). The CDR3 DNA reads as TGTGCCAGCAGTCCTAGACAGGGAAGGGGGTATAATTCACCCCTCCACTTT. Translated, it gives CASSPRQGRGYNSPLHF.

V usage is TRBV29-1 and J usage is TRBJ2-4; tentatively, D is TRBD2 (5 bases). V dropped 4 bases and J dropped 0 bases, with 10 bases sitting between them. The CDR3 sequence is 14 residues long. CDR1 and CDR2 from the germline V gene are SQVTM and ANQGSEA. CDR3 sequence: CSVGPGLAKNIQYF. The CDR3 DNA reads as TGCAGCGTTGGGCCGGGGTTAGCCAAAAACATTCAGTACTTC.

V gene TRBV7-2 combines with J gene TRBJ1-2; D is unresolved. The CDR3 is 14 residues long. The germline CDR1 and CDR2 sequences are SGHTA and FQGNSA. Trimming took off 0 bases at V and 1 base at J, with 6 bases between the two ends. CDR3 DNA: TGTGCCAGCAGCTTAGCGGGCAGTAACTATGGCTACACCTTC. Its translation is CASSLAGSNYGYTF. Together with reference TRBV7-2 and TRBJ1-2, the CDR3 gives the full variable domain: GAGVSQSPSNKVTEKGKDVELRCDPISGHTALYWYRQSLGQGLEFLIYFQGNSAPDKSGLPSDRFSAERTGGSVSTLTIQRTQQEDSAVYLCASSLAGSNYGYTFGSGTRLTVV.

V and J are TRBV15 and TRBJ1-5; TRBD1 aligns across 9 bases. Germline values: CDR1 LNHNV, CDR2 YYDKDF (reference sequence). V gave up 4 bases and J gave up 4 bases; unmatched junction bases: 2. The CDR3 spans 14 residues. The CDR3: CATSTGTGNQPQHF. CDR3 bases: TGTGCCACCAGCACAGGGACAGGGAATCAGCCCCAGCATTTT.

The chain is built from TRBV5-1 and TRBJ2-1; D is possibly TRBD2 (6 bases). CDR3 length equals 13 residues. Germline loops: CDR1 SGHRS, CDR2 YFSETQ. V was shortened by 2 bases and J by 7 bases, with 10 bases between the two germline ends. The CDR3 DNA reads TGCGCCAGCAGCTTCGGGGGATTTAATGAGCAGTTCTTC. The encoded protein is CASSFGGFNEQFF.

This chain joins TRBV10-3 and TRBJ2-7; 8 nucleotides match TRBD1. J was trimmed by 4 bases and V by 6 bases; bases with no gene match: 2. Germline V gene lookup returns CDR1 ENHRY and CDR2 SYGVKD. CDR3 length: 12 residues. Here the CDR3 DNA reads TGTGCCATCAGCAGGACAGGGTACGAGCAGTACTTC. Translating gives CAISRTGYEQYF.

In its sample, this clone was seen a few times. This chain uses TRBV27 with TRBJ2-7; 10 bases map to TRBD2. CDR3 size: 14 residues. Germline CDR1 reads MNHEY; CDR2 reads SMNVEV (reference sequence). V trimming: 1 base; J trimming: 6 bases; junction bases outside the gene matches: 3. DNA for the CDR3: TGTGCCAGCAGTTTATACCCTAGCGGGAGCGAGCAGTACTTC. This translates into CASSLYPSGSEQYF.

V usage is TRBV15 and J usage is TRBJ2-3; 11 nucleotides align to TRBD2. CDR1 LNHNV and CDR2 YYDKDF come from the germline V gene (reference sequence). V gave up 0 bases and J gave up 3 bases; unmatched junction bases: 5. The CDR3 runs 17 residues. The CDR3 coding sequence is TGTGCCACCAGCAGAGAGCAACTAGCGGGAGAAACAGATACGCAGTATTTT. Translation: CATSREQLAGETDTQYF.

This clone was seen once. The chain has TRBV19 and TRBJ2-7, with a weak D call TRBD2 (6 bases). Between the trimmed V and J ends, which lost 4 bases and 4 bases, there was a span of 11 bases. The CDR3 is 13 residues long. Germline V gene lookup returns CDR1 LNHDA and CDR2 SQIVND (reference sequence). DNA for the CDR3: TGTGCCAGTAGTACGAATAGCGGATACGAGCAGTACTTC. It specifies CASSTNSGYEQYF.

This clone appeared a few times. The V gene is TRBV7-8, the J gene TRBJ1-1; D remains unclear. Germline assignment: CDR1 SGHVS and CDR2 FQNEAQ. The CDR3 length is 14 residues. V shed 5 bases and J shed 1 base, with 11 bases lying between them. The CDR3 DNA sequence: TGTGCCAGCAGCCATACAGATCGGAACACTGAAGCTTTCTTT. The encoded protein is CASSHTDRNTEAFF.